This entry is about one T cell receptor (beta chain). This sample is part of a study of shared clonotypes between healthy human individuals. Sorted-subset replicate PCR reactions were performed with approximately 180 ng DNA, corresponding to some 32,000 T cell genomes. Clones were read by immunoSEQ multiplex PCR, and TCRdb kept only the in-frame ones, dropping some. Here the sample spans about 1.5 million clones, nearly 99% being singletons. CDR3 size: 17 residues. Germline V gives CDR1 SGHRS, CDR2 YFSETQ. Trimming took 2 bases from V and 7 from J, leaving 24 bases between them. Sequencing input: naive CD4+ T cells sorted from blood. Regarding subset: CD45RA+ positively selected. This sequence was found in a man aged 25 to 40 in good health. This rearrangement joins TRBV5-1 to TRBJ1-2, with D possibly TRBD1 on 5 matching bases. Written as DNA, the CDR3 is TGCGCCAGCAGCTTACGGCCCATAGGTCCGGGGGTGCGTGGCTACACCTTC. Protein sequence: CASSLRPIGPGVRGYTF. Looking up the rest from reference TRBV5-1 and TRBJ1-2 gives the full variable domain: KAGVTQTPRYLIKTRGQQVTLSCSPISGHRSVSWYQQTPGQGLQFLFEYFSETQRNKGNFPGRFSGRQFSNSRSEMNVSTLELGDSALYLCASSLRPIGPGVRGYTFGSGTRLTVV.